This T cell receptor beta chain was captured by sequencing in a study of T cell responses to AZD1222 COVID-19 vaccine. General study points: Spike regions recognized by vaccine-associated CD4 TCRs spanned the protein, led by 160-218 and 743-854. Baseline serostatus was positive in only a handful of AZD1222 recipients. Close to half of spike-specific TCRs reportedly recognize unmutated variant regions. Donor demographics were predominantly white British with a female majority; clonal diversity may be underestimated.

V was clipped by 3 bases and J by 3 bases, with 21 bases between them. This CDR3 has 18 amino acids. The germline CDR1 and CDR2 sequences are SGHTA and FQGNSA. Assay: immunoSEQ multiplex PCR; the TCRdb copy retains only in-frame clones and omits some. The data contain some 100,000 clones, roughly 88% of them singletons. Comment on this clone: Its specificity is not known.

The V call is TRBV7-2, the J call TRBJ1-5; D might be TRBD1 (6 bases). The TCR sequence derives from an adult in good health. The sequenced sample was peripheral blood, obtained on day 0 of AZD1222 vaccination. CDR3 sequence reads: CASSLLQQGTISNQPQHF. The DNA of the CDR3 is TGTGCCAGCAGCTTGCTACAACAGGGTACTATTTCCAATCAGCCCCAGCATTTT.